Listed below are T cell receptor beta chains from one sample, sequenced in a study of cytomegalovirus exposure and HLA in healthy donors. Method: immunoSEQ multiplex PCR; TCRdb's copy keeps in-frame clones and lacks some. The data show about 140,000 clones, roughly two thirds seen once. Sequencing used PBMCs. The receptors were sampled from a woman aged 35 to 49 in good health and CMV-seronegative. Each CDR3 is given with its conserved first and last residue. A D gene is named only where the DNA matches it firmly. Some rows mark clone size as missing; the rest say once, few, many or name a class of expanded clone.

V	size	J	D	DNA	CDR3
TRBV5-1	once	TRBJ1-6	TRBD1	TGCGCCAGCAGCTTGGCACCCCAGGGGGCAAATTCACCCCTCCACTTT	CASSLAPQGANSPLHF
TRBV7-6	.	TRBJ2-1	TRBD2	TGTGCCAGCAGTGGTTCTAGCGGGGGGCCGGGATCCTACAATGAGCAGTTCTTC	CASSGSSGGPGSYNEQFF
TRBV2	few	TRBJ1-1	.	TGTGCCAGCAGTGACCAGGGTTCTGAAGCTTTCTTT	CASSDQGSEAFF
TRBV7-3	once	TRBJ2-3	.	TGTGCCAGCAGCTCACAAGGCGGGGGCCTCGGGACAGATACGCAGTATTTT	CASSSQGGGLGTDTQYF
TRBV14	.	TRBJ2-3	.	TGTGCCAGCAGCCAAGATCGGCAGGGGCAGTATTTT	CASSQDRQGQYF
TRBV7-7	.	TRBJ2-2	.	TGTGCTAGCAGCTTAAACGTTAAGGGGCAAGGAACCGGGGAGCTGTTTTTT	CASSLNVKGQGTGELFF
TRBV7-9	few	TRBJ1-4	.	TGTGCCAGCAGCCAGGGTCCAGGGCGAGATGAAAAACTGTTTTTT	CASSQGPGRDEKLFF
TRBV11-2	few	TRBJ1-1	TRBD1	TGTGCCAGCAGCTTAGTTGGACAGGGGCGGGCTTTCTTT	CASSLVGQGRAFF
TRBV27	.	TRBJ1-5	.	TGTGCCAGCAGTTTATCGTGGACAGACCGTAAGCCCCAGCATTTT	CASSLSWTDRKPQHF
TRBV27	.	TRBJ1-2	TRBD1	TGTGCCAGCAGCTTAACAGGGGGCGAGGGCTACACCTTC	CASSLTGGEGYTF
TRBV5-5	.	TRBJ2-3	.	TGTGCCAGCAGCTTGGTAGGTAGGACTAGCACAGATACGCAGTATTTT	CASSLVGRTSTDTQYF
TRBV5-1	.	TRBJ2-2	TRBD1	TGCGCCAGCAGCTTTCCGGGACAGCCCCTTACCGCGAACACCGGGGAGCTGTTTTTT	CASSFPGQPLTANTGELFF
TRBV20-1	once	TRBJ1-4	.	TGCAGTGCTATCTTGGAGGAAAAACTGTTTTTT	CSAILEEKLFF
TRBV6-5	few	TRBJ2-7	.	TGTGCCAGCAGTAGCGGGCAGCCTTTTTCCTACGAGCAGTACTTC	CASSSGQPFSYEQYF
TRBV18	.	TRBJ2-3	.	TGTGCCAGCTCCCTCAACCTACGTAACACAGATACGCAGTATTTT	CASSLNLRNTDTQYF
TRBV14	.	TRBJ2-3	TRBD1	TGTGCCAGCAGCCAATGGACAGGGGCCCTCCAAGATACGCAGTATTTT	CASSQWTGALQDTQYF
TRBV6-5	.	TRBJ2-1	TRBD1	TGTGCCAGCACTAGACAGGGGGCACCGTACAATGAGCAGTTCTTC	CASTRQGAPYNEQFF
TRBV6-5	.	TRBJ1-2	TRBD1	TGTGCCAGCAGTTACGCGTCACAGGGGGCGAGGGGCTACACCTTC	CASSYASQGARGYTF
TRBV5-4	few	TRBJ2-5	TRBD1	TGTGCCAGCAGCGGCAGGGGGGAGACCCAGTACTTC	CASSGRGETQYF
TRBV5-1	.	TRBJ2-1	TRBD1	TGCGCCAGCAGCGAAATGGACAGGGTATACAATGAGCAGTTCTTC	CASSEMDRVYNEQFF
TRBV5-1	few	TRBJ1-1	.	TGCGCCAGCAGCTTGGGACACGGCAGGAAGGACACTGAAGCTTTCTTT	CASSLGHGRKDTEAFF
TRBV5-1	.	TRBJ2-1	TRBD2	TGCGCCAGCAGCTTGCAAGACGGGGGGGCCAAAGGTGGGCAGTTCTTC	CASSLQDGGAKGGQFF
TRBV4-1	once	TRBJ1-6	.	TGCGCCAGCAGCCAAGAAGGGGGATTCTATAATTCACCCCTCCACTTT	CASSQEGGFYNSPLHF
TRBV7-9	.	TRBJ2-2	.	TGTGCCAGCAGCTTAATCCTGAACACCGGGGAGCTGTTTTTT	CASSLILNTGELFF
TRBV27	.	TRBJ2-1	.	TGTGCCAGCAGTCACCTAGTGGTGAGGGCTGGCAATGAGCAGTTCTTC	CASSHLVVRAGNEQFF
TRBV6-1	.	TRBJ1-3	TRBD1	TGTGCCAGCAGTGACTCGGGACAGGAACGAAACACCATATATTTT	CASSDSGQERNTIYF
TRBV28	.	TRBJ2-5	TRBD1	TGTGCCAGCAGTTCCGCAGACAGGGGGCTGGAGACCCAGTACTTC	CASSSADRGLETQYF
TRBV5-1	.	TRBJ2-3	.	TGCGCCAGCAGCTTAGTGGGGCCAGGCACAGATACGCAGTATTTT	CASSLVGPGTDTQYF